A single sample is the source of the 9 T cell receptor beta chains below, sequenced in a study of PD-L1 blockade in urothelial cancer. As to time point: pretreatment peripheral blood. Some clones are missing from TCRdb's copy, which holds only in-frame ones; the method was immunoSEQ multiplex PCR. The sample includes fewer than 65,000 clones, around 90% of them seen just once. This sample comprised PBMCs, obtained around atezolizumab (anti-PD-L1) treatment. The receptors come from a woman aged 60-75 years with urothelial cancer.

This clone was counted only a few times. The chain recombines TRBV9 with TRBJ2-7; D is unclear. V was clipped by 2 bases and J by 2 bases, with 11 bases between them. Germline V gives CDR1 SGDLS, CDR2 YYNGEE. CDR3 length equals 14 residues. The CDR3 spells CASSVQASPYEQYF. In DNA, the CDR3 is TGTGCCAGCAGCGTTCAGGCCAGCCCCTACGAGCAGTACTTC.

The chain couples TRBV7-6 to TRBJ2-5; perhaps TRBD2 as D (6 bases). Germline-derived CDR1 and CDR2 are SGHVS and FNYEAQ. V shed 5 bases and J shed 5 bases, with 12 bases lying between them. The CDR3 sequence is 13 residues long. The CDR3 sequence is CASSLLADETQYF. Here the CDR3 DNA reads TGTGCCAGCAGCCTACTAGCTGATGAGACCCAGTACTTC.

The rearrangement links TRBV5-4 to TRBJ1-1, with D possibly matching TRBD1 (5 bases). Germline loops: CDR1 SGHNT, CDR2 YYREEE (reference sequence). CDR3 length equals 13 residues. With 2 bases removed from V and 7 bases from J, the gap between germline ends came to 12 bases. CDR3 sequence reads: CASSLGELGEAFF. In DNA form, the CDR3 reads TGTGCCAGCAGCTTAGGGGAATTGGGTGAAGCTTTCTTT.

The CDR3 reads CASRQTIANEKLFF. The DNA for the CDR3 is TGTGCCAGTAGGCAGACAATCGCTAATGAAAAACTGTTTTTT. The gene calls are TRBV19 and TRBJ1-4; the D is unclear. V was cut by 6 bases and J by 3 bases, with 11 bases left in between. Per germline, CDR1 LNHDA and CDR2 SQIVND (reference sequence). The CDR3 runs 14 residues.

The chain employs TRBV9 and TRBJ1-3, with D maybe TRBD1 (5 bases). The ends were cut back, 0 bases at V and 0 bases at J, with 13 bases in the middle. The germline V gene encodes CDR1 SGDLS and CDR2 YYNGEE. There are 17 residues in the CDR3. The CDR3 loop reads CASSVGGGRASGNTIYF. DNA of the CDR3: TGTGCCAGCAGCGTAGGAGGCGGCAGGGCCTCTGGAAACACCATATATTTT.

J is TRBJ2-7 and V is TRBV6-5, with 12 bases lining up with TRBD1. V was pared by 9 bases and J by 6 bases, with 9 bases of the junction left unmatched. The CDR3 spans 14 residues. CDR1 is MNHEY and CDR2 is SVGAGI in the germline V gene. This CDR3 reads CASSLGQGAGEQYF. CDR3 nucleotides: TGTGCCAGTTCGCTGGGACAGGGGGCCGGCGAGCAGTACTTC.

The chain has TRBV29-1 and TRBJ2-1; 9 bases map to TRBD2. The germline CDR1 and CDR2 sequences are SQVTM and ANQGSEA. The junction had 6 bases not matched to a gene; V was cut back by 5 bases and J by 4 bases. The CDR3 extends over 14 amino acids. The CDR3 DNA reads TGCAGCGTTTTGGGACTAGCTCGATACAATGAGCAGTTCTTC. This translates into CSVLGLARYNEQFF.

The CDR3 DNA reads TGTGCCAGCAGTCTAGGCGGATACAACTACGAGCAGTACTTC. Translating gives CASSLGGYNYEQYF. The chain uses TRBV2 and TRBJ2-7; D not resolved. The CDR3 length is 14 residues. Germline lookup yields CDR1 SNHLY and CDR2 FYNNEI. The V end was cut by 5 bases, the J end by 3 bases, with 14 bases between.

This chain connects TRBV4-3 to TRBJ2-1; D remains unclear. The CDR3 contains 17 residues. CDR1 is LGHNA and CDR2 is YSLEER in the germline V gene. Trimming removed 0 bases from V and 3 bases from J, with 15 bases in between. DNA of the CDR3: TGCGCCAGCAGCCAAGATAAGGTGGGCTACTTCTACAATGAGCAGTTCTTC. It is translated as CASSQDKVGYFYNEQFF.